This T cell receptor (beta chain) was retrieved from a study of blood T cell repertoires in COVID-19 (TCRdb year 2020). With respect to the entire study: Samples covering the acute and convalescent phases of COVID-19 were provided by collaborators in the United States, Italy and Spain. The repertoires were made available in a free public database intended to serve as a resource for research on the immune response to SARS-CoV-2. HLA class I and class II types, where available, came from metadata supplied by the sample provider rather than from assay-based typing. The prospective study material was composed of cDNA or gDNA derived from T cells, B-cell-depleted T cells, or PBMCs. The sample metadata nearly always contained a de-identified subject ID, COVID-19 status, age in years and sex. The dataset comprised deeply sampled blood TCRbeta repertoires from subjects exposed to, actively infected with, or recovered from COVID-19. Samples came from the ongoing ImmuneRACE study (first 160 participants) plus 1,254 subjects from 6 global collaborators.

TCRbeta CDR3 regions were amplified from genomic DNA using the immunoSEQ Assay, a bias-controlled multiplex PCR. Processing in the source paper ran as follows. The number of nucleated cells in each sample was estimated by amplification of reference gene primers within the assay. To quantify the absolute abundance of each unique TCRbeta CDR3 rearrangement, sequence reads were collapsed and filtered. For each sample, productive Simpson clonality was calculated as the square root of Simpson's diversity index over productive rearrangements. TCRdb stores this immuneACCESS table with in-frame sequences only. Part of the clones is absent; in the studies checked, under half of the shortfall reflects unresolved V genes, and no reason is known for the rest. V and J calls plus clone size are reproduced from that table; the DNA served to infer D and trimming. A total of around 95,000 clones appear in this sample, more than 65% of them only once. The ten biggest clones cover approximately 12% of the sample.

Of note for this clone: Its antigen is unknown. Base qualities are not recorded, but no much larger clone differs from it by a single base.

Inclusive of the bounding cysteine and phenylalanine, the CDR3 is 15 residues long. This entry keeps only the CDR3 DNA: 45 bases, framed from base 1. Looking up the germline V gene yields CDR1 KGHSH and CDR2 LQKENI. At the junction V is shortened by 5 bases and J by 4 bases, with 17 bases in between. Here is what the overall study found, with its caveats: How much clinical and demographic metadata was included differed by source and by participant, and the metadata was provided uncurated.

The collaborating institutions used their own protocols to collect whole blood in K2EDTA tubes. For TCRbeta analysis, collaborators shipped samples as frozen whole blood, isolated PBMCs, or DNA extracted from either of those sample types. The chain uses TRBV18 and TRBJ1-2; the D gene is perhaps TRBD1, from 5 matching bases. This TCR came from a woman older than 75 with acute or convalescent COVID-19. The sequenced sample was peripheral blood. In nucleotides, the sequence is TGTGCCAGCTCATCTTTAGCCGGGGGGTCCTATGGCTACACCTTC. Its protein is CASSSLAGGSYGYTF.